This TCR beta chain was profiled in a study of CD8+CD57+ T cells in acquired aplastic anemia. CD8+CD57+ cell expansion had been shown by flow cytometry in patients chosen for sequencing. Regarding the study as a whole: Patients did not significantly differ from controls in CD8+ Simpson's diversity.

Looked up from germline, CDR1 is SEHNR and CDR2 is FQNEAQ (reference sequence). Trimming removed 1 base at V and 7 bases at J, with 7 bases between. The CDR3 has 12 amino acids. Genomic DNA provided the template from which TCR beta VDJ and CDR3 profiles were obtained. TCRdb re-called the reads with MiXCR, one entry per CDR3 protein. This sample yields some 170,000 distinct CDR3 sequences, of which around 48% are seen a single time; 1.1% belongs to the top ten. In the case of this clonotype: Its cognate antigen is unknown.

Sequenced: sorted CD4+, CD8+, or CD8+CD57+ T cells (not recorded which) from PBMCs. V is TRBV7-9 and J is TRBJ1-2; no clear D. This receptor was identified in a human donor with aplastic anemia. CDR3 DNA sequence: TGTGCCAGCAGCTTAGAAAAGGGTGGCTACACCTTC. Amino acids: CASSLEKGGYTF.